This passage covers 10 T cell receptor beta chains from one sample sequenced in a study of T cells in women clearing cervical HPV infection. The data were produced by immunoSEQ multiplex PCR, yet TCRdb's version contains in-frame clones alone and is incomplete. In total, the table holds about 32,000 clones. Sequenced material: blood buffy coat. The source is a woman between 18 and 69 years old with a cervical HPV16 infection that either progressed to CIN3+ or cleared (not recorded which).

In the case of this clone: The missing CDR3 end, 3 residues past where the read stops, is filled in from the germline J gene. V usage is TRBV6-2 or TRBV6-3 and J usage is TRBJ2-2; maybe TRBD1 (5 bases). The CDR3 extends over 13 amino acids. Germline CDR1 and CDR2: MNHEY and SVGEGT. This chain's CDR3 is CASSESGANVLFF. The covered CDR3 bases are TGTGCCAGCAGTGAGTCTGGGGCCAACGTG.

Turning to this clone: The CDR3 end falls 3 residues outside the read, so it is completed with the germline J gene. This chain uses TRBV2 with TRBJ1-4; 12 nucleotides agree with TRBD1. CDR1 and CDR2 (germline): SNHLY, FYNNEI. The CDR3 loop spans 16 amino acids. The CDR3 sequence is CARGGTGGGGANVLFF. The part of the CDR3 DNA that was read is TGTGCCAGGGGGGGGACAGGGGGCGGTGGGGCCAACGTA.

Turning to this clone: Sequencing ends 3 residues short of the CDR3 end; the germline J gene provides the rest. The chain uses TRBV7-9 and TRBJ1-2, with D possibly matching TRBD1 (6 bases). CDR1 and CDR2 (germline): SEHNR, FQNEAQ (reference sequence). The CDR3 is made up of 14 amino acids. The CDR3 is CASSLDGGRRDYTF. The covered CDR3 bases are TGTGCCAGCAGCTTAGATGGGGGCCGGAGGGAC.

Note on this clone: Sequencing ends 3 residues short of the CDR3 end; the germline J gene provides the rest. The chain carries TRBV2 and TRBJ2-2; D perhaps matches TRBD1 (5 bases). Trimming left V 6 bases short and J 5 bases short, with 13 bases between. The CDR3 has 14 amino acids. Germline V gene lookup returns CDR1 SNHLY and CDR2 FYNNEI. Partial CDR3 DNA: TGTGCCAGCAGAACCGACAGAACAACCGGGGAG. As protein: CASRTDRTTGE. The CDR3 as a whole reads CASRTDRTTGELFF.

On this clone itself: The CDR3 is cut off 3 residues early in the read; its end comes from the germline J gene. The genes are TRBV7-2 and TRBJ1-1; unclear D gene. Trimming removed 0 bases at V and 0 bases at J, with 5 bases between. This CDR3 contains 14 residues. Germline CDR1 is SGHTA and CDR2 is FQGNSA. The DNA read from the CDR3 is TGTGCCAGCAGCTTAGCGCCAGTGAACACTGAA. As protein: CASSLAPVNTE. The whole CDR3 sequence reads CASSLAPVNTEAFF.

The DNA read from the CDR3 is TGTGCCAGTAGTATAGATCCGGGGGGGCCAGAGACC. As protein: CASSIDPGGPET. The whole CDR3 sequence reads CASSIDPGGPETQYF. The V and J genes are TRBV19 and TRBJ2-5; TRBD2 agrees at 8 bases. The CDR3 goes on 3 residues after the read ends, and that part is filled in from the germline J gene. CDR3 length: 15 amino acids. Germline V gene lookup returns CDR1 LNHDA and CDR2 SQIVND (reference sequence). With 0 bases clipped from V and 4 bases from J, the junction kept 4 bases outside the gene matches.

Concerning this clone: The identical CDR3 is also encoded by other nucleotide sequences in the sample. CDR3 DNA, as far as it was read: TGCGCCAGCAGCTTGGTACCTATGAATGAG. This translates into CASSLVPMNE. The full CDR3 protein reads CASSLVPMNEQFF. The chain uses TRBV5-1 and TRBJ2-1; D remains ambiguous. From the germline J gene comes the end of the CDR3, since the read stops 3 residues before it. This CDR3 is 13 amino acids long. The V gene's germline CDR1 is SGHRS and CDR2 YFSETQ. The ends were cut back, 0 bases at V and 7 bases at J, with 8 bases in the middle.

On this clone: The CDR3 end is not reached by the read, which stops 3 residues before it; the germline J gene fills it in. The chain couples TRBV6-2 or TRBV6-3 to TRBJ2-4; D may be TRBD2 (6 bases). CDR3 length equals 14 residues. CDR1 is MNHEY and CDR2 is SVGEGT in the germline V gene. The CDR3 reads CASSNPTPRGGQYF. The part of the CDR3 DNA that was read is TGTGCCAGCAGTAACCCGACCCCGCGGGGTGGT.

About this clone: The read finishes 3 residues shy of the CDR3 end, and the germline J gene is used to complete it. This chain links TRBV4-2 with TRBJ2-3; 9 nucleotides agree with TRBD2. Trimming took 2 bases from V and 6 from J; bases not matched to a gene: 9. The CDR3 contains 16 residues. Germline assignment: CDR1 LGHNA and CDR2 YNFKEQ. The CDR3 loop is CASSQIIAGVRDTQYF. The CDR3 bases that were read are TGTGCCAGCAGCCAAATCATAGCGGGAGTTAGGGATACG.

Concerning this clone: The read ends 3 residues shy of where the CDR3 ends; the end is completed using the germline J gene. V is TRBV19 and J is TRBJ2-3, with D possibly TRBD2 on 6 matching bases. Germline V CDR1 and CDR2: LNHDA, SQIVND (reference sequence). CDR3 size: 16 residues. CDR3 sequence reads: CASSIRGPGANYAQYF. The CDR3 DNA, read in part, is TGTGCCAGTAGTATTAGGGGCCCGGGAGCTAACTATGCG. Variable domain in full (rest from reference TRBV19 and TRBJ2-3): DGGITQSPKYLFRKEGQNVTLSCEQNLNHDAMYWYRQDPGQGLRLIYYSQIVNDFQKGDIAEGYSVSREKKESFPLTVTSAQKNPTAFYLCASSIRGPGANYAQYFGPGTRLTVL.